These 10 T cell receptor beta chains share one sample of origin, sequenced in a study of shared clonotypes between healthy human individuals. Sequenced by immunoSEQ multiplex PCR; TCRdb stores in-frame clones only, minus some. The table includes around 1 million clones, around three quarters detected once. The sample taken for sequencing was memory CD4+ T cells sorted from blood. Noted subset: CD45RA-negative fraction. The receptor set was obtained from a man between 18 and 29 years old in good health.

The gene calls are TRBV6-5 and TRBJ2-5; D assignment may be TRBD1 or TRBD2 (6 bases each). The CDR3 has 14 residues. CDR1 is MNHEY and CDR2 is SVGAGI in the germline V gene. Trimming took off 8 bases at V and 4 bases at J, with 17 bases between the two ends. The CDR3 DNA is TGTGCCAGCGGCTCGAGGGGGGCCGGAGAGACCCAGTACTTC. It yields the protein CASGSRGAGETQYF.

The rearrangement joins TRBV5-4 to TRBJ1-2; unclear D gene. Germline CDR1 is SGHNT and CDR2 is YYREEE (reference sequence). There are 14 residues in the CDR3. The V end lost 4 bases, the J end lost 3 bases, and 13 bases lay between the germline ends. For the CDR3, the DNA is TGTGCCAGCAGCCCCCCCGGCGGATACTATGGCTACACCTTC. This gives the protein CASSPPGGYYGYTF.

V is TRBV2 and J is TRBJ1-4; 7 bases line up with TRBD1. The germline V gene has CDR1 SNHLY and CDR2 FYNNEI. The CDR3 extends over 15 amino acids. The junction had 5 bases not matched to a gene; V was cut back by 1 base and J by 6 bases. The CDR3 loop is CASSEEGTAYEKLFF. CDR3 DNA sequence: TGTGCCAGCAGTGAAGAAGGGACAGCCTATGAAAAACTGTTTTTT.

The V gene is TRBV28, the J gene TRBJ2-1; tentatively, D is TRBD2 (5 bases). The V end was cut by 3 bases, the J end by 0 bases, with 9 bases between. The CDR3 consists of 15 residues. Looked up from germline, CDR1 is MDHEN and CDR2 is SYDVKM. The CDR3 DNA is TGTGCCAGCAGTTTCGGACTGCACTCCTACAATGAGCAGTTCTTC. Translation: CASSFGLHSYNEQFF.

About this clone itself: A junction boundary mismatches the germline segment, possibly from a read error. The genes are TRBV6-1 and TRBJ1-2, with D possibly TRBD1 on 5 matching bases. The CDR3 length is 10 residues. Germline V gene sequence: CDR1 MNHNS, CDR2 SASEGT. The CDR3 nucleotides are TGTGCCAGCAGTGAAGAGTTGGGGGACTTC. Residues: CASSEELGDF.

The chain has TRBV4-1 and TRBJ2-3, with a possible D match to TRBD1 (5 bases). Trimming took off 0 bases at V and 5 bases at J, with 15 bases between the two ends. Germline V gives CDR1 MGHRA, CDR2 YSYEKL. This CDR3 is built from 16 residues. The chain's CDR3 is CASSQDPTVIGDTQYF. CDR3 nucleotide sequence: TGCGCCAGCAGCCAAGACCCGACAGTAATAGGAGATACGCAGTATTTT.

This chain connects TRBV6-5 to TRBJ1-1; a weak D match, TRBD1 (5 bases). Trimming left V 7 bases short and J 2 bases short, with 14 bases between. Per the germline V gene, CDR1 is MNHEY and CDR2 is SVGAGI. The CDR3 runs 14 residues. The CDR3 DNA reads TGTGCCAGCACCAACTCCCAGGGAAACACTGAAGCTTTCTTT. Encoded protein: CASTNSQGNTEAFF.

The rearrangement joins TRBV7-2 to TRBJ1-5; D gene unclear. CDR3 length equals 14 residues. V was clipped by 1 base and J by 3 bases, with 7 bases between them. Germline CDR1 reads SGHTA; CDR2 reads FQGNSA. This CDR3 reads CASSLDSLNQPQHF. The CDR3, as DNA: TGTGCCAGCAGCTTAGACAGCCTCAATCAGCCCCAGCATTTT.

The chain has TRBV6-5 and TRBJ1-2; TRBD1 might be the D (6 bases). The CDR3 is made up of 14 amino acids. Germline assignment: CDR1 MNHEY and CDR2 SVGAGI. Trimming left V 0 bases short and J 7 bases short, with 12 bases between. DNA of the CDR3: TGTGCCAGCAGTTACTCGGCCTCAGGGGCTGGCTACACCTTC. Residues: CASSYSASGAGYTF.

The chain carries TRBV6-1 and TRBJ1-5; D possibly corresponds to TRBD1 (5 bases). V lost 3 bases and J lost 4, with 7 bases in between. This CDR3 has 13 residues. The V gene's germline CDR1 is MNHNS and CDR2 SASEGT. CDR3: CASSDRANQPQHF. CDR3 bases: TGTGCCAGCAGTGACAGGGCGAATCAGCCCCAGCATTTT.